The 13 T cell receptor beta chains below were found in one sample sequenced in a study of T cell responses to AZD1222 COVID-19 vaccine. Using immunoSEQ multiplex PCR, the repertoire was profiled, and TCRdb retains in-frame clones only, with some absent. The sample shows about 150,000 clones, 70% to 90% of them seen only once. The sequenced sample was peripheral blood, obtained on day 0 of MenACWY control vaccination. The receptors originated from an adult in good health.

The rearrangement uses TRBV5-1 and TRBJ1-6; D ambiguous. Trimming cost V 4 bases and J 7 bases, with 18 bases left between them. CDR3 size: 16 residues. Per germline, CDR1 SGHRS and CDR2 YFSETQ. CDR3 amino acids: CASSAGHRVANSPLHF. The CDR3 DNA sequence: TGCGCCAGCAGCGCAGGCCACCGGGTCGCAAATTCACCCCTCCACTTT.

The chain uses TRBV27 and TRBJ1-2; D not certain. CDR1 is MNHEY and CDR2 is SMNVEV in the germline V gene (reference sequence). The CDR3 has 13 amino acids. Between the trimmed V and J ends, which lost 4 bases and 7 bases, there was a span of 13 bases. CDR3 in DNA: TGTGCCAGCAGTTCGAGGGCGCAATCTGGCTACACCTTC. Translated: CASSSRAQSGYTF.

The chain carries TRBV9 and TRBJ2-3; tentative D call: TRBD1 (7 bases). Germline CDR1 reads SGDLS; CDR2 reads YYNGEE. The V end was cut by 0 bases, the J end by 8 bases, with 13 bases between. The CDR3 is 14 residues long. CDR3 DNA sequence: TGTGCCAGCAGCGTAGGGGCAGGGGGAGGTACGCAGTATTTT. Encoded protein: CASSVGAGGGTQYF.

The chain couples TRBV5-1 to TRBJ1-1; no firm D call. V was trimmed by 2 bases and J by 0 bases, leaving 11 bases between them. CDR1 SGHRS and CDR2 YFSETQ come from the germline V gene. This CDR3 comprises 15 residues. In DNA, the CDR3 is TGCGCCAGCAGCTTAGCGGGTTCCGTGAACACTGAAGCTTTCTTT. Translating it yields CASSLAGSVNTEAFF.

CDR3 DNA: TGTGCCAGCAGCGTAGCGGGTCTACCCGTTAAGGGGGAGCTGTTTTTT. Protein: CASSVAGLPVKGELFF. The chain joins TRBV9 to TRBJ2-2; D unclear. The CDR3 extends over 16 amino acids. Trimming removed 0 bases at V and 8 bases at J, with 17 bases between. The germline gives CDR1 SGDLS, CDR2 YYNGEE.

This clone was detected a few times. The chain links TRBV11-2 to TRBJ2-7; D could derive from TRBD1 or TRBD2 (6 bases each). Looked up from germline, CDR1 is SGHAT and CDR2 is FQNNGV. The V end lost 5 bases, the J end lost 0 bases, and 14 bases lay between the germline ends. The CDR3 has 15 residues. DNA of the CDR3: TGTGCCAGCAGCCGAACAGGGCGGGGCTCCTACGAGCAGTACTTC. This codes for CASSRTGRGSYEQYF.

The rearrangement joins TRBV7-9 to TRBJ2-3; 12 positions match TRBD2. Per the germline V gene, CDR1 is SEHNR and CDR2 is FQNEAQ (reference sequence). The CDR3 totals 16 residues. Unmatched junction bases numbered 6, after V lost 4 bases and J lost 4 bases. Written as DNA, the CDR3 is TGTGCCAGCAGCTCTCTAGCGGGGGGGAATGCAGATACGCAGTATTTT. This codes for CASSSLAGGNADTQYF. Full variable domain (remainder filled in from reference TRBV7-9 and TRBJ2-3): DTGVSQNPRHKITKRGQNVTFRCDPISEHNRLYWYRQTLGQGPEFLTYFQNEAQLEKSRLLSDRFSAERPKGSFSTLEIQRTEQGDSAMYLCASSSLAGGNADTQYFGPGTRLTVL.

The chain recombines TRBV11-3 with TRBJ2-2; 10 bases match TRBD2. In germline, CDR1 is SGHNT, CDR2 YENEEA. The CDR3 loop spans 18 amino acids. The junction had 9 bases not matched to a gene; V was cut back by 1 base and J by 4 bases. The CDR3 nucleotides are TGTGCCAGCAGCTTAGTACTAGCGGGAAAGTCAGCCACCGGGGAGCTGTTTTTT. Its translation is CASSLVLAGKSATGELFF. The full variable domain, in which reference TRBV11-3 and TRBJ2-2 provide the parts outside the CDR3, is EAGVVQSPRYKIIEKKQPVAFWCNPISGHNTLYWYLQNLGQGPELLIRYENEEAVDDSQLPKDRFSAERLKGVDSTLKIQPAELGDSAVYLCASSLVLAGKSATGELFFGEGSRLTVL.

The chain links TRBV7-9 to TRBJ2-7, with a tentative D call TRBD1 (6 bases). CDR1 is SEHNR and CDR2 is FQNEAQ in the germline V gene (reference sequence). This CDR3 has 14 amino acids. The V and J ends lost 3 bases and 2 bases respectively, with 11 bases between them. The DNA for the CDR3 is TGTGCCAGCAGCTTCGGCGACAGGACCTACGAGCAGTACTTC. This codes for CASSFGDRTYEQYF.

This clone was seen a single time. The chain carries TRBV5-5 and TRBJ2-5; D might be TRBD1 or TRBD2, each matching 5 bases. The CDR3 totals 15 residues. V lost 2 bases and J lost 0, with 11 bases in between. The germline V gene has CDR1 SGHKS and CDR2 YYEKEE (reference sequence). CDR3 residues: CASSFVGTNQETQYF. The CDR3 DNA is TGTGCCAGCAGCTTTGTGGGGACCAACCAAGAGACCCAGTACTTC. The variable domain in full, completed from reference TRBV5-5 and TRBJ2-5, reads DAGVTQSPTHLIKTRGQQVTLRCSPISGHKSVSWYQQVLGQGPQFIFQYYEKEERGRGNFPDRFSARQFPNYSSELNVNALLLGDSALYLCASSFVGTNQETQYFGPGTRLLVL.

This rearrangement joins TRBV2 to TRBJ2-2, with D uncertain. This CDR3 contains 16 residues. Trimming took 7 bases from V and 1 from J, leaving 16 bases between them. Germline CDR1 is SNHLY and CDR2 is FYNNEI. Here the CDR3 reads CASTDGRTENTGELFF. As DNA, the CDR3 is TGTGCCAGCACCGACGGCCGGACGGAGAACACCGGGGAGCTGTTTTTT.

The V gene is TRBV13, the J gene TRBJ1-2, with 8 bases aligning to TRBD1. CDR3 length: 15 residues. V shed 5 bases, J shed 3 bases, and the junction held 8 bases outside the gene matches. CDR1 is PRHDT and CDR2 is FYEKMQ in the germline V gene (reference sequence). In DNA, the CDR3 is TGTGCCAGCAGCACTTCAGGGGGCTCCTACTATGGCTACACCTTC. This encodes CASSTSGGSYYGYTF.

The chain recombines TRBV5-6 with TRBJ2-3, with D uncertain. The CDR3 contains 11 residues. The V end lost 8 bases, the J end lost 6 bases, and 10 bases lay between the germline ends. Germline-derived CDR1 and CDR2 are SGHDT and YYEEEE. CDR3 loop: CASSGLDTQYF. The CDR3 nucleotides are TGTGCCAGTTCCGGCCTGGATACGCAGTATTTT.